This T cell receptor beta chain was profiled in a study of T cell clonotyping in hematopoietic cell transplantation. Study results and caveats: Broader posttransplant TCR repertoire diversity was predicted by graft donor and pretransplant recipient Inverse Simpson Index values. Pathologically expanded recipient clonotypes increased progressively from day 30 to day 180 as diversity fell. Few recipient clonotypes overlapped donors; over 95% were de novo at given depth. Without cell sorting, CD4 versus CD8 contributions remain unresolved.

Germline-derived CDR1 and CDR2 are SGHDN and FVKESK. V shed 1 base and J shed 6 bases, with 9 bases lying between them. The CDR3 extends over 14 amino acids. Measured with immunoSEQ multiplex PCR; TCRdb has only the in-frame clones, and not every one. The sample yields fewer than 70,000 clones, about 93% seen once. A word on this clone: Its antigen is unidentified.

This receptor was taken from a man between 50 and 59 years old in good health. Some clones in this sample may be carry-over from other donors' samples. The material sequenced was peripheral blood mononuclear cells. V usage is TRBV14 and J usage is TRBJ2-2; D is ambiguous. CDR3 sequence (DNA): TGTGCCAGCAGCCAAGGCTCGTTGGCCGGGGAGCTGTTTTTT. Amino acids: CASSQGSLAGELFF.